This T cell receptor (beta chain) was observed in a study of blood T cells in healthy people across ages. This clonotype was found many times. Primed by a sample-barcoded 5' primer and a J-beta primer mix, a second PCR proceeded for roughly 6 to 12 cycles. Using its own MiXCR run on the 5' RACE reads, TCRdb lists one record per CDR3 protein. Of fewer than 2,000,000 distinct CDR3 sequences listed, roughly two fifths are singletons. V was clipped by 3 bases and J by 9 bases, with 18 bases between them. Germline CDR1 LGHDT, CDR2 YNNKEL (reference sequence). The length of the CDR3 is 15 residues. The TCR originated in a human donor in good health. The V call is TRBV3-1, the J call TRBJ2-1; D is unclear. Source material: blood. The chain's CDR3 is CASSQALSAILEQFF. The CDR3 bases are TGTGCCAGCAGCCAGGCTCTATCCGCGATCCTTGAGCAGTTCTTC.